Given below is one T cell receptor beta chain in context. The antigen remains unidentified. TCRdb's copy holds only in-frame clones and misses some; the assay was immunoSEQ multiplex PCR. The sample includes 25,000 to 35,000 clones, about nine tenths of them seen just once. The entry originates in a study of T cells in tuberculosis. Study-level background: A South African cohort included IGRA-negative adolescents, latently infected IGRA-positive adolescents and adults with active tuberculosis.

Notes on the study in general: Using the GMM-specific repertoire gave around 90% accuracy versus roughly 70% with motifs. Active tuberculosis alpha repertoires lay closer to GMM-specific TCRs than controls'.

The TCR was taken from a donor between 10 and 35 years old with latent tuberculosis or without tuberculosis infection. Some clones in this sample may be carry-over from other donors' samples. Sequencing used PBMCs.

CDR3 amino acids: CASSELGGLNTGELFF. CDR3 nucleotide sequence: TGTGCCAGCAGTGAATTGGGGGGTCTGAACACCGGGGAGCTGTTTTTT. This chain links TRBV25-1 with TRBJ2-2, with D perhaps matching TRBD2 (6 bases). This CDR3 region has 16 residues. Germline V CDR1 and CDR2: MGHDK, SYGVNS. V gave up 1 base and J gave up 1 base, with 10 bases separating them.